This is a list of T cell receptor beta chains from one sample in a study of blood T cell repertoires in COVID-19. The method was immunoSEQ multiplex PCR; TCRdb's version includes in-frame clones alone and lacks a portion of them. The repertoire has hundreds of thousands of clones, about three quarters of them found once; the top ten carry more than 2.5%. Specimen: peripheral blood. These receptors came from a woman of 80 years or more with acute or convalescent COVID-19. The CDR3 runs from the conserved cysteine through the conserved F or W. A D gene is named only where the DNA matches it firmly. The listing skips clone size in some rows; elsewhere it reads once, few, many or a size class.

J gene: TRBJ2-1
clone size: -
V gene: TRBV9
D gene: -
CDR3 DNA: TGTGCCAGCAGCGTAGCTCCGGGGGATGAGCAGTTCTTC
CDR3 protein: CASSVAPGDEQFF

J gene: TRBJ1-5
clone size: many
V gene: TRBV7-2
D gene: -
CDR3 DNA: TGTGCCAGCAGCTTAGTCTGGGGCAGCAATCAGCCCCAGCATTTT
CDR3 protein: CASSLVWGSNQPQHF

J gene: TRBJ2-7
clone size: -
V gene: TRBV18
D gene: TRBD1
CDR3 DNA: TGTGCCAGCTCACCCCGACAGGGGAGGACCTACGAGCAGTACTTC
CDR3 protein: CASSPRQGRTYEQYF

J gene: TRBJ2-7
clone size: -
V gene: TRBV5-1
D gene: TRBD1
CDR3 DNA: TGCGCCAGCAGCTTGGACGGACAGGGGGCGGACGAGCAGTACTTC
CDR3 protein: CASSLDGQGADEQYF

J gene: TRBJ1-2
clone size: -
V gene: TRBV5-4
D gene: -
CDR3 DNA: TGTGCCAGCAGCTTCGGACAGAGGGATTATGGCTACACCTTC
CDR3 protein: CASSFGQRDYGYTF

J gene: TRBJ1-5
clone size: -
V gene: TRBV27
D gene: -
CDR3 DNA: TGTGCCAGCAGTTTAAATCTTGAGAATCAGCCCCAGCATTTT
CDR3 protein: CASSLNLENQPQHF

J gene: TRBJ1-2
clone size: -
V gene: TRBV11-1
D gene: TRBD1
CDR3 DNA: TGTGCCAGCAGTCTTCCGGGACAGGGTAACTATGGCTACACCTTC
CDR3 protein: CASSLPGQGNYGYTF

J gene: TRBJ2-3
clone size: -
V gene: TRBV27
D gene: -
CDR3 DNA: TGTGCCAGCAGTTTTGGGGCGGTGAGCACAGATACGCAGTATTTT
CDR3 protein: CASSFGAVSTDTQYF

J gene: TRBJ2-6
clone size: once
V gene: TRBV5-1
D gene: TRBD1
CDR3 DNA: TGCGCCAGCAGCTTGGCGGGGACAGGGGGCGCGTTGGGGGCCAACGTCCTGACTTTC
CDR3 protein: CASSLAGTGGALGANVLTF

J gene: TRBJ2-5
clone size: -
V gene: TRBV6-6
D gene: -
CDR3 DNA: TGTGCCAGCAGTCCAGCCCAGCGAGGAGGGACCCAGTACTTC
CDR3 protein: CASSPAQRGGTQYF

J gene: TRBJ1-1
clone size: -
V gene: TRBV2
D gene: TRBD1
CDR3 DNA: TGTGCCAGCGGCCGGGACAGGGGGCCTGGGACTGAAGCTTTCTTT
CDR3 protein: CASGRDRGPGTEAFF

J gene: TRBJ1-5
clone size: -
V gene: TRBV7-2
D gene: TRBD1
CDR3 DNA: TGTGCCAGCAGCTCTTTGGCCGGGACAGGCGGTAATCAGCCCCAGCATTTT
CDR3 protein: CASSSLAGTGGNQPQHF

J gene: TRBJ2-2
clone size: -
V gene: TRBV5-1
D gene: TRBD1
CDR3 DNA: TGCGCCAGCAGCCCTCGGGACAGAGGGACCGGGGAGCTGTTTTTT
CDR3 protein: CASSPRDRGTGELFF

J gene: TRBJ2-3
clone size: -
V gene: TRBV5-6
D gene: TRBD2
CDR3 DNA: TGTGCCAGCAGCATAGGGACTAGCGGGAGCGGGGATACGCAGTATTTT
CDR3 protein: CASSIGTSGSGDTQYF

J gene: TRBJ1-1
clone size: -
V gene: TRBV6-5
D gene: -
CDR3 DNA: TGTGCCAGCAGTTCCAGGACACAGAACACTGAAGCTTTCTTT
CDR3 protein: CASSSRTQNTEAFF

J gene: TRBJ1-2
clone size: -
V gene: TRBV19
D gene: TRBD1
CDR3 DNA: TGTGCCAGTAAAACAGATGGGACAGGGTCTAGCCATGGCTACACCTTC
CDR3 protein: CASKTDGTGSSHGYTF

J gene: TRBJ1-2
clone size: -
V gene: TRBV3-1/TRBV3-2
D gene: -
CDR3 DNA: TGTGCCAGCAGCCAACGAACAGGGCTCTACACCTTC
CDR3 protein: CASSQRTGLYTF

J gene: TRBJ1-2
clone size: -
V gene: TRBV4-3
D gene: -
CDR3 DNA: TGCGCCAGCAGCCAAGAGGAGGGCAGCCACTATGGCTACACCTTC
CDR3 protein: CASSQEEGSHYGYTF

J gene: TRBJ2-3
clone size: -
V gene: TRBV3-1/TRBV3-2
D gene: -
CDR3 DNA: TGTGCCAGCAGCCCCGATATAGCGGAGCCCACAGATACGCAGTATTTT
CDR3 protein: CASSPDIAEPTDTQYF

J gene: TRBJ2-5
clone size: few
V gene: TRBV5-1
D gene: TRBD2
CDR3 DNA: TGCGCCAGCAGCCCTGGGACTAGCGGGTTTGAGACCCAGTACTTC
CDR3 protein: CASSPGTSGFETQYF

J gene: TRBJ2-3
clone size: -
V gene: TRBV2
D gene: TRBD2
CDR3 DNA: TGTGCCAGCAGTGAAGCGCGGGAGTCTGGAGCCTTCACAGATACGCAGTATTTT
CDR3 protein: CASSEARESGAFTDTQYF

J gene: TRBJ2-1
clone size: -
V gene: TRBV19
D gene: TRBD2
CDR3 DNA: TGTGCCAGCTCAATAGCGGGACGAAACAACAATGAGCAGTTCTTC
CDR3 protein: CASSIAGRNNNEQFF

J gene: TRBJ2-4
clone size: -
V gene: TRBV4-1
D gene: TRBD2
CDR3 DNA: TGCGCCAGCAGCCAAGAACGCTTGAGGGCTAGCGGGGGGAAAGCCAAAAACATTCAGTACTTC
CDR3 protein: CASSQERLRASGGKAKNIQYF

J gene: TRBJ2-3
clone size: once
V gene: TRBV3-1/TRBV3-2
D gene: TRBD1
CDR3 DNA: TGTGCCAGCAGCCAGATTGGACAGGGGGTCCACACAGATACGCAGTATTTT
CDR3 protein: CASSQIGQGVHTDTQYF

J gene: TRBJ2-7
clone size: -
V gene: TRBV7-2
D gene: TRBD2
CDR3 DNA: TGTGCCAGCAGCGCTAGCGGGGGTAGGTACGAGCAGTACTTC
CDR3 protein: CASSASGGRYEQYF

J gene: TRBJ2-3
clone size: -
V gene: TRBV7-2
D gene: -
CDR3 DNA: TGTGCCAGCAGCCAAGACAGCTTCACAGATACGCAGTATTTT
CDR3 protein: CASSQDSFTDTQYF

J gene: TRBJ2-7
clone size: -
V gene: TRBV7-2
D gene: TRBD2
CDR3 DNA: TGTGCCAGCAGCTTAACCGGCGGGAGGGTGGGGGAGCAGTACTTC
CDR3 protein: CASSLTGGRVGEQYF

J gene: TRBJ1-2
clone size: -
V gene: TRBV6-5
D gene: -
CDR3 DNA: TGTGCCAGCAGGAAGGGAGACAGGAACTATGGCTACACCTTC
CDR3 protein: CASRKGDRNYGYTF

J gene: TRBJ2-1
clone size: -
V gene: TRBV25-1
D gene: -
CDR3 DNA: TGTGCCAGCAGCCCTCACCGGGACTTCAATGAGCAGTTCTTC
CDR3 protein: CASSPHRDFNEQFF

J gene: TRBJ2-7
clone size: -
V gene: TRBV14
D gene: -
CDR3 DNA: TGTGCCAGCAGCCAAGGGGCAATCTACGAGCAGTACTTC
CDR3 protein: CASSQGAIYEQYF

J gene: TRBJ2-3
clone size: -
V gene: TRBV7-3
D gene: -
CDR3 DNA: TGTGCCAGCAGCTCGACTAGGACGGATACGCAGTATTTT
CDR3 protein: CASSSTRTDTQYF

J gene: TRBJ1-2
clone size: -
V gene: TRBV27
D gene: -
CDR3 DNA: TGTGCCAGCAATCCCATCGGGGGGGTATTCGGCTACACCTTC
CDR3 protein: CASNPIGGVFGYTF

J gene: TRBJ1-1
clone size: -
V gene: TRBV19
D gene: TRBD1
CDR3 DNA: TGTGCCAGTAGTACGGACAGGGTGACACGTGAAGCTTTCTTT
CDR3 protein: CASSTDRVTREAFF

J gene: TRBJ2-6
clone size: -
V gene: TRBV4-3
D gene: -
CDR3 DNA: TGCGCCAGCAGCCAAGATTGGGAGAGGGGGGCCAACGTCCTGACTTTC
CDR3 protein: CASSQDWERGANVLTF

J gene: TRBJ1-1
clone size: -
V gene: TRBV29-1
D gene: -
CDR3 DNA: TGCAGCGTCGGACACGGGAACACTGAAGCTTTCTTT
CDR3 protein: CSVGHGNTEAFF

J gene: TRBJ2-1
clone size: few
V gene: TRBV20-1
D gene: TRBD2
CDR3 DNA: TGCAGTGCCAGTTACGCCCGGGGGGGCCCATTTAATGAGCAGTTCTTC
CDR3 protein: CSASYARGGPFNEQFF

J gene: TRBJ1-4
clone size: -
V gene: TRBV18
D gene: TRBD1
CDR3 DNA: TGTGCCAGCTCACCCGGGGACAGGGGGTACGGTGAAAAACTGTTTTTT
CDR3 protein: CASSPGDRGYGEKLFF

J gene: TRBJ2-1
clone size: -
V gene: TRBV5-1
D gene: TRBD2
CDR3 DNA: TGCGCCAGCAGCTCCCTAGCGGGTGATGAGCAGTTCTTC
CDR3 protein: CASSSLAGDEQFF

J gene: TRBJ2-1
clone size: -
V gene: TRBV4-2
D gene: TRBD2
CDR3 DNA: TGTGCCAGCAGTCAAGTTGGCCCCGGGACTAGCGGGAGGAATGAGCAGTTCTTC
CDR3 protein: CASSQVGPGTSGRNEQFF

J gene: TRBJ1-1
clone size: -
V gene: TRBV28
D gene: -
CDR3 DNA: TGTGCCAGCAGTTATAGGACAGCTGAAGCTTTCTTT
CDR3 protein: CASSYRTAEAFF

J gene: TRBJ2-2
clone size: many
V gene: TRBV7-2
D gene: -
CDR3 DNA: TGTGCCAGCAGCTTAGAACCAGGGGCCATGACGAACACCGGGGAGCTGTTTTTT
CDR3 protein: CASSLEPGAMTNTGELFF

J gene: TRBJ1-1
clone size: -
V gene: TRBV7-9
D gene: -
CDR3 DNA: TGTGCCAGCAGCTTATGGGGCCAGGGTGAAGCTTTCTTT
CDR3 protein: CASSLWGQGEAFF

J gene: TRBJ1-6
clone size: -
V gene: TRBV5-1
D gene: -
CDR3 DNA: TGCGCCAGCAGCCCCGGGTCCCAGAGTCCACCCCTCCACTTT
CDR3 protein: CASSPGSQSPPLHF

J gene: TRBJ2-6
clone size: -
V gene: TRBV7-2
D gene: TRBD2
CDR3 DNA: TGTGCCAGCAGCTGGGGGGGGACTGGGGCCAACGTCCTGACTTTC
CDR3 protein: CASSWGGTGANVLTF

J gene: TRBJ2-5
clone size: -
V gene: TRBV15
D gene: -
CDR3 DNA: TGTGCCACCAGCAGAGACTTCGCCAGCCAAGAGACCCAGTACTTC
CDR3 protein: CATSRDFASQETQYF

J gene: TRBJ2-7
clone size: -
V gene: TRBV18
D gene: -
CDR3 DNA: TGTGCCAGCTCACCACCGAATAGCGGAGGCTCCTACGAGCAGTACTTC
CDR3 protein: CASSPPNSGGSYEQYF

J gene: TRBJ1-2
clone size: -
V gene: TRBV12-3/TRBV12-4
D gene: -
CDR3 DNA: TGTGCCAGCACTTACTCTAACTATGGCTACACCTTC
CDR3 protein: CASTYSNYGYTF

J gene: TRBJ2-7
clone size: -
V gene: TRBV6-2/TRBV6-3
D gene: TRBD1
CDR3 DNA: TGTGCCAGCAGCCCGGGACAGGGCATTGACTTC
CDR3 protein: CASSPGQGIDF

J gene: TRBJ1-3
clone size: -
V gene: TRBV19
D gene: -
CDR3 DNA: TGTGCCAGTAGTATTCCAGGGAACTCTGGAAACACCATATATTTT
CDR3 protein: CASSIPGNSGNTIYF

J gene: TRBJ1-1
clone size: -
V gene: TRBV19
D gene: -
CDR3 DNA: TGTGCCAGTAGTTATGGACAGCAACTCCGGAACACTGAAGCTTTCTTT
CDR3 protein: CASSYGQQLRNTEAFF

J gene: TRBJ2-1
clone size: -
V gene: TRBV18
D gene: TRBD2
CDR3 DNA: TGTGCCAGCTCCCAAGGACTAGCGGGAGCATACAATGAGCAGTTCTTC
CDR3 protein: CASSQGLAGAYNEQFF

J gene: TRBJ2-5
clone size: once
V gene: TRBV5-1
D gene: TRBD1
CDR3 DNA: TGCGCCAGCAGCTTGGGGATACAGGGGGCGAGTGAGACCCAGTACTTC
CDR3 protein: CASSLGIQGASETQYF

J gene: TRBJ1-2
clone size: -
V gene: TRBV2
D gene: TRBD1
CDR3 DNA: TGTGCCAGCAGTGCGGACAGGGAATATGGCTACACCTTC
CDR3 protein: CASSADREYGYTF

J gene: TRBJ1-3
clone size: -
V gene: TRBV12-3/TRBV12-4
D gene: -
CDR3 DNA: TGTGCCAGCAGACAGGCCTCTGGAAACACCATATATTTT
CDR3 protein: CASRQASGNTIYF

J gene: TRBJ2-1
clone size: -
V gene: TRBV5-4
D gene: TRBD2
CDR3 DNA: TGTGCCAGCAGGGGGCTAGCGGGAGGGAATGAGCAGTTCTTC
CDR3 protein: CASRGLAGGNEQFF

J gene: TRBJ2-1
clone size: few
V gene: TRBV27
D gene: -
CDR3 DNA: TGTGCCAGCAGTTTATCAAGGGGCAACAATGAGCAGTTCTTC
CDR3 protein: CASSLSRGNNEQFF

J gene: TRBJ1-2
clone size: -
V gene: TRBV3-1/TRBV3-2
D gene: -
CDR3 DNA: TGTGCCAGCAGCCAAGGACAATTCGTCCGCAATGGCTACACCTTC
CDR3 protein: CASSQGQFVRNGYTF

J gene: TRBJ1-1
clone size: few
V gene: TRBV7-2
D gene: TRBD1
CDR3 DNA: TGTGCCAGCAGCTTCTTCAGGGGGCTCAGGAATACTGAAGCTTTCTTT
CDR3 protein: CASSFFRGLRNTEAFF

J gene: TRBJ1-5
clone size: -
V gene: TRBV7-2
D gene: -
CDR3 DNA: TGTGCCAGCAGCTTAGCGGGAGGGGGTTCCGCCCAGCATTTT
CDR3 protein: CASSLAGGGSAQHF

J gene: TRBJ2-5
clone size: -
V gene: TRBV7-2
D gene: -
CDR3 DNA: TGTGCCAGCAGCCCGGACAGTTCCCGGGAGACCCAGTACTTC
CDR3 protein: CASSPDSSRETQYF